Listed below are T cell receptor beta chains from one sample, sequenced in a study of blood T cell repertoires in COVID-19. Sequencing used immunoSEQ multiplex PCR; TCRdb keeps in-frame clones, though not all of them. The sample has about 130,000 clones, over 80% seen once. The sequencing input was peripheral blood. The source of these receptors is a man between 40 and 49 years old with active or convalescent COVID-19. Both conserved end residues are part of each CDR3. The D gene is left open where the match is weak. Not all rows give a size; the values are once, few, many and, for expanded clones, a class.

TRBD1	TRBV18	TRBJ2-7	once	TGTGCCAGCTCACCGAAGGGGACAGGGGCCTACGAGCAGTACTTC	CASSPKGTGAYEQYF
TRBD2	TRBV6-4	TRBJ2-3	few	TGTGCCAGCAGCAAAGCGGGGGGGCACACAGATACGCAGTATTTT	CASSKAGGHTDTQYF
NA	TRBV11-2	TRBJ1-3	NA	TGTGCCAGCAGCTTAGCTGGGGCAGGGAATGGAAACACCATATATTTT	CASSLAGAGNGNTIYF
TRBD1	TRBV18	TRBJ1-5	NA	TGTGCCAGCTCACCTGGACAGGGGGCGGGAAGCAATCAGCCCCAGCATTTT	CASSPGQGAGSNQPQHF
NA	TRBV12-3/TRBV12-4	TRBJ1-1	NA	TGTGCCAGCAGTATCAGGGGTAGAACTGAAGCTTTCTTT	CASSIRGRTEAFF
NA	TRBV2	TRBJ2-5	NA	TGTGCCAGCCTAGAGGGAGAGACCCAGTACTTC	CASLEGETQYF
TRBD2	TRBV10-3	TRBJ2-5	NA	TGTGCCATCAGTGAGAGGGTAGCGGGGGCCCAAGAGACCCAGTACTTC	CAISERVAGAQETQYF
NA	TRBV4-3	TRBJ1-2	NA	TGCGCCAGCAGCCAATGGGGGGGAGCTAACTATGGCTACACCTTC	CASSQWGGANYGYTF
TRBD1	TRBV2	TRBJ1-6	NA	TGTGCCAGCAGGCCCGAGACAGGGGATGGATCACCCCTCCACTTT	CASRPETGDGSPLHF
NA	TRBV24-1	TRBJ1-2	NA	TGTGCCACCAGTGATTTGAACAGCGCAGGGGTGAGATACACCTTC	CATSDLNSAGVRYTF
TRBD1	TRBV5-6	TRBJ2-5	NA	TGTGCCAGCAGCAGGGGGCGCGGAGAGACCCAGTACTTC	CASSRGRGETQYF
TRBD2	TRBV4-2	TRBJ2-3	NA	TGTGCCAGCAGCCAGCCCTCAACTAGCGGGAGCACAGATACGCAGTATTTT	CASSQPSTSGSTDTQYF
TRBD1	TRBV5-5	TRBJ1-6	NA	TGTGCCAGCAGCTTGGCCCAGGGGGGAACCTATAATTCACCCCTCCACTTT	CASSLAQGGTYNSPLHF
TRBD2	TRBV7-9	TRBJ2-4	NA	TGTGCCAGCAGCGGCAGGACTAGCGGGGGGGCCAAAAACATTCAGTACTTC	CASSGRTSGGAKNIQYF
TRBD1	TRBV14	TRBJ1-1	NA	TGTGCCAGCAGCCCTAAACAGGGGAGCACTGAAGCTTTCTTT	CASSPKQGSTEAFF
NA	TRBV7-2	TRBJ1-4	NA	TGTGCCAGCAGCTTATCTACCCCAGGAACTAATGAAAAACTGTTTTTT	CASSLSTPGTNEKLFF
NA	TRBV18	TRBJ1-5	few	TGTGCCAGCTCACAACAGGGCGGCGATCAGCCCCAGCATTTT	CASSQQGGDQPQHF
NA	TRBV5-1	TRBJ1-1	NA	TGCGCCAGCAGCCCTCTACAGGGAGGGGGCACTGAAGCTTTCTTT	CASSPLQGGGTEAFF
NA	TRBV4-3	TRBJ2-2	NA	TGCGCCAGCAGCCAAGATATGGGGGAGGTTGGGACCGGGGAGCTGTTTTTT	CASSQDMGEVGTGELFF
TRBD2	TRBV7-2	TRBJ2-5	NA	TGTGCCAGCACCTTCGGGGGGAGGGGACAAGAGACCCAGTACTTC	CASTFGGRGQETQYF
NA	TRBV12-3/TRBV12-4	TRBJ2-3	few	TGTGCCAGCAGTTTAAGAGGGGATACGCAGTATTTT	CASSLRGDTQYF
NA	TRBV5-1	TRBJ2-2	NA	TGCGCCAGCAGCTTGGGACGACAGGCGAACACCGGGGAGCTGTTTTTT	CASSLGRQANTGELFF
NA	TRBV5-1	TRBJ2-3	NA	TGCGCCAGCAACGGGGATACGCAGTATTTT	CASNGDTQYF
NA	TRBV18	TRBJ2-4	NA	TGTGCCAGCTCACCCCCCCAGGGTACGGGAAACATTCAGTACTTC	CASSPPQGTGNIQYF
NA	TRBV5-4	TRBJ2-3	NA	TGTGCCAGCAGCTTGGGGGGCGGGGCCGTTACAGATACGCAGTATTTT	CASSLGGGAVTDTQYF
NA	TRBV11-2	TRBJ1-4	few	TGTGCCAGCAGCTTAGTTTCGGGGTCTGAAAAACTGTTTTTT	CASSLVSGSEKLFF
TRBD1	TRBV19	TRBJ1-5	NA	TGTGCCAGTAGTCCCCCCGACAGGGGCAATCAGCCCCAGCATTTT	CASSPPDRGNQPQHF
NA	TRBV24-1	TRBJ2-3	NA	TGTGCCACCAGTGACCCTTCTCGCGGGGTAGCAGATACGCAGTATTTT	CATSDPSRGVADTQYF
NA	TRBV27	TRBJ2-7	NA	TGTGCCAGCAGCTTAAGACAGGCCTACGAGCAGTACTTC	CASSLRQAYEQYF
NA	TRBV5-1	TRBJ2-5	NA	TGCGCCAGCACGATTAACGCCCCGGGGAAAGAGACCCAGTACTTC	CASTINAPGKETQYF
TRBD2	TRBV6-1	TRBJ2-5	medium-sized	TGTGCCAGCAGTGAATTAGCGGGGGGGCACGAGACCCAGTACTTC	CASSELAGGHETQYF
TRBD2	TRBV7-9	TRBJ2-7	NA	TGTGCCAGCAGCTACGGGACTAGCCTCTACGAGCAGTACTTC	CASSYGTSLYEQYF